This TCR beta chain is from a study of technical replicates of blood from several donors. Measured with immunoSEQ multiplex PCR; TCRdb has only the in-frame clones, and not every one. The data show about 89,000 clones, 94% seen once. The source material was T cells isolated from PBMCs. This receptor was taken from a human donor in good health.

The CDR3 sequence: CASSVGVYRADTEAFF. CDR3 bases: TGTGCCAGCAGCGTGGGAGTTTATAGGGCGGACACTGAAGCTTTCTTT. The rearrangement links TRBV9 to TRBJ1-1; D is unclear. CDR1 and CDR2 (germline): SGDLS, YYNGEE. The CDR3 is 16 residues long. Trimming removed 2 bases from V and 3 bases from J, with 17 bases in between.